Listed below are T cell receptor beta chains from one sample, sequenced in a study of T cells in Graves' hyperthyroidism and ophthalmopathy. In TCRdb, the multiplex PCR reads were re-called with MiXCR into one record per CDR3 protein. The sample consists of around 420,000 distinct CDR3 sequences, about 15% of them appearing once. Sequencing was carried out using blood. These receptors all come from a young woman with Graves' hyperthyroidism. CDR3s include the opening cysteine and the closing phenylalanine or tryptophan. Each record gives: J gene, V gene, clone size, D gene, CDR3 DNA, CDR3 protein. A D gene is named only where the DNA matches it firmly. Some rows have no size entry. The others give once, few or many, or a class for an expanded clone.

TRBJ1-3,TRBV11-3,many,NA,TGTGCCAGCAGCTTCGGCAGGGGCTCTGGAAACACCATATATTTT,CASSFGRGSGNTIYF
TRBJ2-5,TRBV29-1,few,NA,TGCAGCGTTGAGGTACAGCGGGAGACCCAGTACTTC,CSVEVQRETQYF
TRBJ2-7,TRBV19,many,TRBD2,TGTGCCAGTAGTACGGGACTAGCGGGACCTATGGGCGAGCAGTACTTC,CASSTGLAGPMGEQYF
TRBJ1-1,TRBV6-5,many,NA,TGTGCCAGCAGTTACTCTGTACCCACGGACGCTGAAGCTTTCTTT,CASSYSVPTDAEAFF
TRBJ1-3,TRBV11-3,many,NA,TGTGCCAGCAGCTTACGCTCTGGAAACACCATATATTTT,CASSLRSGNTIYF
TRBJ2-1,TRBV2,many,NA,TGTGCCAGCAGCCGCGACAGGCACGGCGACAATGAGCAGTTCTTC,CASSRDRHGDNEQFF
TRBJ1-2,TRBV20-1,NA,NA,TGCAGTGCTAGCCGACTGGGAGCTAACTATGGCTACACCTTC,CSASRLGANYGYTF
TRBJ1-4,TRBV9,NA,TRBD1,TGTGCCAGCAGCGTAACAGGGGTTGGGGGTAGGGAAAAACTGTTTTTT,CASSVTGVGGREKLFF
TRBJ1-3,TRBV6-1,few,TRBD1,TGTGCCAGCAGCCTGACAGGGGGATACTCTGGAAACACCATATATTTT,CASSLTGGYSGNTIYF
TRBJ2-5,TRBV2,many,TRBD2,TGTGCCAGCATTAAATCCCTAGCGGGTAAAGAGACCCAGTACTTC,CASIKSLAGKETQYF
TRBJ2-1,TRBV28,NA,NA,TGTGCCAGCAGTTCACGGGGGGCAGGGATTATGGACAATGAGCAGTTCTTC,CASSSRGAGIMDNEQFF
TRBJ2-5,TRBV10-3,NA,TRBD1,TGTGCCATCAGTGAGACAGGGGCAGAGACCCAGTACTTC,CAISETGAETQYF
TRBJ2-5,TRBV2,NA,NA,TGTGCCAGCAGTGATGGGGGACAAGAGACCCAGTACTTC,CASSDGGQETQYF
TRBJ2-3,TRBV19,many,TRBD1,TGTGCCAGTAGTAAGGAAATGGACAGGGATCTTCCAGATACGCAGTATTTT,CASSKEMDRDLPDTQYF
TRBJ1-2,TRBV5-8,many,NA,TGTGCCAGCAGCTTGGTACCCACTCGAGGCTACACCTTC,CASSLVPTRGYTF
TRBJ1-2,TRBV4-1,many,NA,TGCGCCAGCAGCCAAGTTGGGAGCAGAGCTGACGGCTACACCTTC,CASSQVGSRADGYTF
TRBJ2-1,TRBV9,few,NA,TGTGCCAGCAGCGGGCATACGAATGAGCAGTTCTTC,CASSGHTNEQFF
TRBJ1-2,TRBV20-1,many,NA,TGCAGTGCTGACCCGACACGGGCCGGGGATGGCTACACCTTC,CSADPTRAGDGYTF
TRBJ2-5,TRBV4-1,many,TRBD2,TGCGCCAGCAGCTCCCTTTGGCGGGGGAGACGAGAGACCCAGTACTTC,CASSSLWRGRRETQYF
TRBJ1-2,TRBV19,few,NA,TGTGCCAGTAGTCCGGGCAGGAGCTATGGCTACACCTTC,CASSPGRSYGYTF
TRBJ1-1,TRBV20-1,many,TRBD1,TGCAGTGCTAATAGAGTGCAGGGGGGGACTGAAGCTTTCTTT,CSANRVQGGTEAFF
TRBJ2-1,TRBV4-1,few,NA,TGCGCCAGCAGCCTATCGGGGCAGGACGTTGTGTTCTTC,CASSLSGQDVVFF
TRBJ1-5,TRBV6-2/TRBV6-3,NA,NA,TGTGCCAGCACAGATCCGGGGGCATTGGGCAATCAGCCCCAGCATTTT,CASTDPGALGNQPQHF
TRBJ1-6,TRBV2,many,NA,TGTGCCAGCTTTTCGGCAGAGGGTAATTCACCCCTCCACTTT,CASFSAEGNSPLHF
TRBJ2-7,TRBV7-8,many,NA,TGTGCCAGCAGCTTCGCCGGGACGGGTCTTTACGAGCAGTACTTC,CASSFAGTGLYEQYF
TRBJ1-2,TRBV12-3/TRBV12-4,many,NA,TGTGCCAGCAGTCCGGAAGGGGAAAGGGGCGTGGGCTACACCTTC,CASSPEGERGVGYTF